The clone carrying this T cell receptor (beta chain) was seen at least ten times. The antigen is unknown. Treg sorting used a CD4+CD25+CD127-/low gate. CDR3 length equals 15 residues. Germline trimming cut 3 bases from V and 9 bases from J; bases unmatched to any gene: 6. Study results and caveats: In terms of TCR gene usage, tumor memory CD4+ T cells clustered together with blood and lymph node memory CD4+ cells, as well as with lymph node naive CD4+ cells.

TCRdb reanalysed the 5' RACE reads using MiXCR and keeps one entry per CDR3 protein. Altogether 35,000 to 50,000 distinct CDR3 sequences are present, less than 25% being singletons, with the ten largest covering under 5%. Sequenced input: Tregs sorted from blood. The chain uses TRBV12-3 or TRBV12-4 and TRBJ2-1, with TRBD2 identical over 12 bases. This receptor was taken from a female donor with breast cancer. The CDR3 DNA reads TGTGCCAGCAGTTTTTCTAGCGGGAGGGCCGCTGAGCAGTTCTTC. It encodes CASSFSSGRAAEQFF.